These 8 T cell receptor beta chains were all obtained from the same sample, sequenced in a study of blood T cell repertoires in COVID-19. Clones were read by immunoSEQ multiplex PCR, and TCRdb kept only the in-frame ones, dropping some. The sample includes about 140,000 clones, approximately 82% of them seen just once. Material: peripheral blood. These receptors came from a human donor in a cohort sampled during active COVID-19.

The count of this clone is one. J is TRBJ2-5 and V is TRBV14; 8 bases are a match to TRBD1. The CDR3 spans 21 residues. CDR1 is SGHDN, CDR2 FVKESK, per germline. V lost 11 bases to trimming and J lost 3 bases; unmatched junction nucleotides: 32. The chain's CDR3 is CAGNELKDRALSRTQKETQYF. The CDR3 DNA follows: TGTGCCGGCAACGAGTTAAAGGACAGGGCGCTCTCAAGGACCCAGAAAGAGACCCAGTACTTC.

The chain recombines TRBV19 with TRBJ2-2; 7 bases are shared with TRBD1. V gave up 5 bases and J gave up 4 bases; unmatched junction bases: 4. CDR1 is LNHDA and CDR2 is SQIVND in the germline V gene (reference sequence). The CDR3 has 14 residues. CDR3 region: CASSRDSFTGELFF. The CDR3 DNA reads TGTGCCAGTAGTCGGGACAGTTTCACCGGGGAGCTGTTTTTT.

The chain carries TRBV27 and TRBJ2-5; TRBD1 is a possible D gene (5 bases). The CDR3 totals 15 residues. CDR1 is MNHEY and CDR2 is SMNVEV in the germline V gene (reference sequence). The germline V and J ends were trimmed by 0 bases and 4 bases, with 12 bases remaining between them. The CDR3 DNA reads TGTGCCAGCAGTTTATCTTGGCAGGGTAGAGAGACCCAGTACTTC. It yields the protein CASSLSWQGRETQYF.

This chain joins TRBV29-1 and TRBJ2-3; D is possibly TRBD1 (6 bases). V was pared by 2 bases and J by 4 bases, with 22 bases between. Germline V gives CDR1 SQVTM, CDR2 ANQGSEA. This CDR3 spans 17 amino acids. The CDR3 region has the DNA TGCAGCGTTGAATCCTCACAGGGACAAACTGGCCCAGATACGCAGTATTTT. Amino acids: CSVESSQGQTGPDTQYF.

The rearrangement uses TRBV25-1 and TRBJ2-3; D might be TRBD1 (5 bases). With 7 bases removed from V and 0 bases from J, the gap between germline ends came to 11 bases. Germline loops: CDR1 MGHDK, CDR2 SYGVNS. The CDR3 spans 14 residues. CDR3 nucleotides: TGTGCCAGCACAAAGGGGCGGAGCACAGATACGCAGTATTTT. It specifies CASTKGRSTDTQYF.

V is TRBV30 and J is TRBJ1-2; TRBD1 matches 9 bases. The CDR3 has 14 residues. Per the germline V gene, CDR1 is GTSNPN and CDR2 is SVGIG (reference sequence). V lost 2 bases to trimming and J lost 7 bases; unmatched junction nucleotides: 8. The CDR3 DNA sequence: TGTGCCTGGAGTTTGACAGGGGGTGGGACTGGCTACACCTTC. Translation: CAWSLTGGGTGYTF.

This sequence joins TRBV19 and TRBJ1-1; 7 bases fit TRBD1. The CDR3 sequence is 15 residues long. Germline-derived CDR1 and CDR2 are LNHDA and SQIVND (reference sequence). V gave up 6 bases and J gave up 2 bases; unmatched junction bases: 9. CDR3 region: CASRESGQINTEAFF. CDR3 nucleotide sequence: TGTGCCAGTAGGGAGTCGGGACAGATTAACACTGAAGCTTTCTTT.

The chain carries TRBV11-2 and TRBJ2-3, with a tentative D call TRBD1 (5 bases). Looked up from germline, CDR1 is SGHAT and CDR2 is FQNNGV. V was clipped by 0 bases and J by 1 base, with 14 bases between them. The CDR3 spans 17 residues. The CDR3 protein is CASSLDPGSTGTDTQYF. In nucleotides, the CDR3 is TGTGCCAGCAGCTTAGATCCAGGGTCGACAGGCACAGATACGCAGTATTTT. The full variable domain, its missing parts supplied by reference TRBV11-2 and TRBJ2-3, is EAGVAQSPRYKIIEKRQSVAFWCNPISGHATLYWYQQILGQGPKLLIQFQNNGVVDDSQLPKDRFSAERLKGVDSTLKIQPAKLEDSAVYLCASSLDPGSTGTDTQYFGPGTRLTVL.